This entry is about one T cell receptor beta chain. Its cognate antigen is unknown. This sample is part of a study of identical twins. General study findings and limits: Twins shared out-of-frame alpha sequences with excess low generation probability. Models, which agreed with sharing between unrelated individuals, nonetheless underestimated the out-of-frame TCR alpha sharing seen in monozygotic twins.

TCRdb ran MiXCR on the 5' RACE reads and lists one entry per CDR3 protein. The sample contains some 790,000 distinct CDR3 sequences, roughly 20% of which appear only once. J lost 8 bases, V lost 7 bases, and 11 bases had no gene match. The length of the CDR3 is 14 residues. Germline V gene lookup returns CDR1 LGHNA and CDR2 YNFKEQ. The data also belong to a second study, concerning T cells expressing NK-cell markers. As that report states: Sequencing covered eight donors, seven HCMV-seropositive and one seronegative.

The receptor was derived from a woman younger than 35 in good health. The chain carries TRBV4-2 and TRBJ1-2, with 9 bases aligning to TRBD1. The sequencing input was PBMCs. DNA of the CDR3: TGTGCCAGCACTATGGGACAGGGCAAATGGGGCTACACCTTC. Its translation is CASTMGQGKWGYTF.